This T cell receptor beta chain was profiled in a study of blood T cell repertoires in COVID-19. On the study more broadly: The samples span acute and convalescent COVID-19 from the United States, Italy and Spain.

The age range of participants was about 18 to 95 years, with residence in roughly 25 US areas. Sequencing used immunoSEQ multiplex PCR; TCRdb keeps in-frame clones, though not all of them. The repertoire includes 120,000 to 150,000 clones, about 83% of them detected once, and 4.5% to 6% sits in the top ten. The junction had 4 bases not matched to a gene; V was cut back by 6 bases and J by 1 base. Germline lookup yields CDR1 SGDLS and CDR2 YYNGEE. The CDR3 covers 14 residues. The sequence was collected from a woman aged 50 to 60 who had been exposed to COVID-19. The chain combines TRBV9 with TRBJ2-3, with 8 bases lining up with TRBD2. The sequenced sample consisted of PBMCs or T cells enriched from blood (not recorded which). As DNA, the CDR3 is TGTGCCAGCAACGGGGGGGCCGGCACAGATACGCAGTATTTT. It is translated as CASNGGAGTDTQYF.